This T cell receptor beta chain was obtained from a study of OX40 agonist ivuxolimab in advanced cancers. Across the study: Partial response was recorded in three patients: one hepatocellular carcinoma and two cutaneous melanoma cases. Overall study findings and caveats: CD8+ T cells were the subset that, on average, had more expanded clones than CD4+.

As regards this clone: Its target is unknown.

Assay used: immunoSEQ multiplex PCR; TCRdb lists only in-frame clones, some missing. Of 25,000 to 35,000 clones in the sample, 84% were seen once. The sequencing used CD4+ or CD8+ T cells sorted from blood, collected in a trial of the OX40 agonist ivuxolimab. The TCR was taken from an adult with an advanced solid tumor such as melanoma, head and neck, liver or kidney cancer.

CDR3 sequence reads: CACSTTRSFYGYTF. As DNA, the CDR3 is TGTGCCTGCTCCACCACCAGGAGTTTCTATGGCTACACCTTC. This chain connects TRBV28 to TRBJ1-2; D gene uncertain. Germline CDR1 and CDR2: MDHEN and SYDVKM. The length of the CDR3 is 14 residues. The V end was cut by 11 bases, the J end by 4 bases, with 20 bases between.